Listed here are 5 T cell receptor beta chains from one sample, sequenced in a study of T cell clonality in common variable immunodeficiency (dated by TCRdb to the mid-2010s). Library prep was done by the immunoSEQ multiplex PCR assay. TCRdb took over this immuneACCESS table, retaining in-frame rearrangements with V and J assigned. Such tables are incomplete; in checked studies, under half of the missing clones stem from an unresolved V gene, and the remainder is unexplained. The table for this sample lists 30,000 to 40,000 clones, none of them counted only once. The ten largest make up more than 2.5% of the sample. Source material: peripheral blood mononuclear cells. These receptor sequences come from a person aged 18 to 75 in good health.

This clone was detected ten times or more. The read comes to an end 3 residues before the CDR3 does, leaving the germline J gene to fill in the end. This chain links TRBV20-1 with TRBJ1-2; 11 nucleotides align to TRBD1. CDR1 is DFQATT and CDR2 is SNEGSKA in the germline V gene (reference sequence). The length of the CDR3 is 16 residues. CDR3 sequence: CSAGKAPGQGEYGYTF. The DNA read from the CDR3 is TGCAGTGCTGGAAAGGCACCGGGACAGGGGGAATACGGC.

This clone was counted ten times or more. Incomplete CDR3 DNA: TGCAGTGCTTCCGGGACAGGGGACTACGAG. Translation gives CSASGTGDYE. The full CDR3 is CSASGTGDYEQYF. This chain uses TRBV20-1 with TRBJ2-7, with TRBD1 identical over 10 bases. The read ends 3 residues shy of where the CDR3 ends; the end is completed using the germline J gene. V lost 5 bases, J lost 3 bases, and 4 bases stayed unmatched. CDR3 length: 13 amino acids. CDR1 and CDR2 from the germline V gene are DFQATT and SNEGSKA (reference sequence).

This clone was picked up many times. The read ends 3 residues early relative to the CDR3; the germline J gene fills the gap. This rearrangement joins TRBV19 to TRBJ1-1; D gene uncertain. This CDR3 region has 13 residues. The germline V gene encodes CDR1 LNHDA and CDR2 SQIVND (reference sequence). Trimming stripped 4 bases from V and 1 base from J, with 7 bases between. The CDR3 sequence is CASSRGQNTEAFF. The sequenced CDR3 bases are TGTGCCAGTAGTAGAGGGCAGAACACTGAA.

This clone was observed at least ten times. The CDR3 goes on 3 residues after the read ends, and that part is filled in from the germline J gene. The rearrangement joins TRBV6-1 to TRBJ1-2, with TRBD1 matching over 7 bases. Germline V gene sequence: CDR1 MNHNS, CDR2 SASEGT. The ends lost 2 bases at V and 7 bases at J; junction bases unmatched: 10. The CDR3 totals 15 residues. The CDR3: CASSESRQGRSGYTF. The CDR3 bases that were read are TGTGCCAGCAGTGAATCACGACAGGGACGTAGTGGC.

In this sample, this clone turned up many times. The CDR3 extends 3 residues past the end of the read, so its final part is completed from the germline J gene. The J gene is TRBJ2-6, the V gene TRBV2; D call uncertain. CDR1 is SNHLY, CDR2 FYNNEI, per germline. The CDR3 length is 15 residues. V lost 3 bases and J 0 bases, leaving 6 bases between the germline ends. The CDR3 reads CASSERSSGANVLTF. Incomplete CDR3 DNA: TGTGCCAGCAGTGAGCGTAGCTCTGGGGCCAACGTC.